This TCR beta chain was documented in a study of T cells after yellow fever vaccination. Study findings and constraints: Reappearance after the booster was seen for most primary-vaccination clones, at 95% to 97% CD4 and 80% to 90% CD8. Abundant bulk-derived clonotypes could contaminate FACS-sorted repertoires.

Template switching by 5'RACE produced TCR cDNA, adding a universal primer site and UMIs. TCRdb independently ran MiXCR on the 5' RACE reads; one entry per CDR3 protein. The data contain 50,000 or so distinct CDR3 sequences, approximately 7% of them seen just once; the ten biggest clones take up 30% to 40%. CDR1 and CDR2 from the germline V gene are SGHTA and FQGTGA. The CDR3 consists of 14 residues. The V and J ends lost 7 bases and 0 bases, in that order; junction bases with no gene match: 2. This clonotype has a handful of counts. The antigen remains unidentified. The TCR originated in a young man who received the YFV17D yellow fever vaccine. This chain connects TRBV7-3 to TRBJ2-1, with 8 bases identical to TRBD2. The sample consisted of CD8+ T cells sorted from PBMCs, taken on the day of the first yellow fever vaccination. The CDR3 reads CASTAGGSYNEQFF. The CDR3 DNA follows: TGTGCCAGCACGGCGGGGGGCTCCTACAATGAGCAGTTCTTC.